The source of this TCR beta chain is a study of identical twins (dated by TCRdb to 2016 to 2017). For context, the study as a whole: To test whether fetal clonotypes persist, the study used deep sequencing on TCR alpha and beta repertoires from monozygotic twins, unrelated adults of various ages, and cord blood. Replicate twin experiments were performed at different times using different library preparation protocols to rule out contamination.

Here is what the overall study found, with its caveats: Out-of-frame TCR alpha sequences shared between twins showed an excess of low generation-probability sequences compared with coincidental sharing between unrelated individuals. Because the same donors could not be followed over many years, the conclusions depended on cross-sectional statistical analysis. Recombination models systematically underestimated out-of-frame TCR alpha sharing in monozygotic twins but agreed with sharing between unrelated individuals. In beta out-of-frame sequences, excess twin sharing was weaker, because having fewer shared sequences lowered the signal-to-noise ratio. Fewer insertions were carried by abundant cord blood beta clonotypes; a weaker similar trend was observed in young adult naive repertoires, while no such trend was observed in memory repertoires. Zero-insertion analyses could be partly confounded by invariant T cells such as MAIT and iNKT, although diverse VJ usage argued against such confounding for most clonotypes.

This clonotype has a handful of counts. This receptor's antigen is unknown. The input lacks base qualities; no much larger clone sits a single base away. V sheds 6 bases and J sheds 9 bases, leaving 18 bases between their ends. Taken from the germline V gene (reference sequence), the CDR1 and CDR2 loops are LNHDA and SQIVND. The CDR3 measures 14 amino acids from cysteine to phenylalanine. The DNA shown is the 42-base CDR3, in frame from base 1. Only healthy Caucasian donors were included. Three unrelated non-twin adults were also sequenced: a male aged 18 to 30, a male aged 50 to 59 and a female aged 50 to 59. Miltenyi CD45RO+ enrichment and human naive T-cell isolation kits were used to isolate memory (CD45RO+) and naive T cells from PBMC. Library method: 5' RACE. The listed sequencing device is Illumina HiSeq 2000. A universal primer binding site was added through template switching, and the final cDNA carried a unique molecular identifier so that TCR cDNA molecules could be counted accurately. First-strand cDNA for TCR alpha and beta chains was synthesized from specific primers in the conserved constant-segment region. To control for contamination, every cDNA library was double barcoded, receiving both a SMART-Mk sample barcode and Illumina barcodes. TruSeq adapter sequences and Illumina sample barcodes were added in two successive PCR steps. The Illumina HiSeq platform was used with custom primers to sequence TCR alpha and beta cDNA libraries. On the authors' methods: MiGEC processed the raw reads to extract unique molecular identifiers, while MiXCR was used to determine the CDR3 positions. For each individual, recombination models were inferred using an EM algorithm with the repgenHMM and IGoR tools. Shared clonotype analysis was performed with the tcR package in R, normalizing sharing by the product of cloneset sizes. To study raw recombination free of thymic and clonal selection effects, out-of-frame nonproductive sequences were analyzed. Starting from the raw public reads, TCRdb applied fastp trimming at Q25, assembled clones with MiXCR and retained in-frame beta chains. CDR3 protein sequences are deduplicated, and each keeps its most common genes and DNA. The V and J calls reflect TCRdb's pipeline rather than the authors' work. Present in this sample are roughly 350,000 distinct CDR3 sequences, roughly 9% of which were seen just once. Jointly, the top ten make up roughly 8.9% of the sample.

This TCR derives from a woman between 45 and 60 years old in good health. Sequenced input: naive T cells sorted from blood. The cell subset or site label on this specimen signifies: cells isolated with a human naive T-cell isolation kit. The rearrangement combines TRBV19 with TRBJ2-1; 5 matching bases give a weak D call of TRBD2. CDR3 loop: CASRSGASFTEQFF. The nucleotides are TGTGCCAGTAGATCCGGAGCTAGCTTCACTGAGCAGTTCTTC.